The 8 T cell receptor beta chains reported below all come from one sample, sequenced in a study of blood T cells in healthy people across ages (dated by TCRdb to between 2014 and 2017). The library relied on 5' RACE. The data were produced on an Illumina HiSeq 2500. The second PCR ran for about 7 to 11 cycles and used a J-beta primer mix along with a sample-barcoded 5' primer. TCRdb reanalyzed the raw reads on its own, using fastp at Q25 for trimming and MiXCR for clone calling, and kept in-frame beta chains. A single entry per CDR3 protein holds the most common genes and DNA from its merged rows. This sample has roughly 2 million distinct CDR3 sequences in its table, and less than 50% of those were observed once. Approximately 2% of the sample is held by the ten biggest clonotypes. Input material: blood. The receptors were gathered from a woman between 35 and 50 years old in good health.

The genes are TRBV20-1 and TRBJ1-6; 9 bases align to TRBD1. The germline CDR1 and CDR2 sequences are DFQATT and SNEGSKA (reference sequence). After removal of 3 bases from V and 6 bases from J, the junction contained 3 bases not matched to a gene. The CDR3 has 14 amino acids. CDR3: CSAREDRGNSPLHF. CDR3 sequence (DNA): TGCAGTGCTAGGGAGGACAGGGGTAATTCACCCCTCCACTTT.

This rearrangement joins TRBV6-5 to TRBJ2-7, with TRBD1 identical over 7 bases. V gave up 7 bases and J gave up 6 bases; unmatched junction bases: 15. This CDR3 has 15 residues. Germline V gene sequence: CDR1 MNHEY, CDR2 SVGAGI. For the CDR3, the DNA is TGTGCCAGCAATTCGAAAGGGGGCTACCCATCCGAGCAGTACTTC. Amino acid sequence: CASNSKGGYPSEQYF.

V gene TRBV4-2 combines with J gene TRBJ1-2, with TRBD1 matching 9 bases. V was clipped by 1 base and J by 7 bases; unmatched bases: 13. This CDR3 is 17 amino acids long. CDR1 and CDR2 (germline): LGHNA, YNFKEQ. Here the CDR3 DNA reads TGTGCCAGCAGCCAAGGGGACAGGGAGGTGAGGAAGCCTGGCTACACCTTC. Its protein product is CASSQGDREVRKPGYTF.

The table lists this clonotype with a few counts. V and J are TRBV4-1 and TRBJ2-7; no clear D. CDR1 MGHRA and CDR2 YSYEKL come from the germline V gene. Deletions cut 0 bases from V and 7 bases from J, with 10 bases between. The CDR3 is 13 amino acids. The chain's CDR3 is CASSQDQSWEQYF. The CDR3 DNA follows: TGCGCCAGCAGCCAAGACCAATCGTGGGAGCAGTACTTC.

The chain is built from TRBV5-5 and TRBJ2-1; 11 bases agree with TRBD2. With 7 bases clipped from V and 4 bases from J, the junction kept 7 bases outside the gene matches. The CDR3 is 15 amino acids. Per germline, CDR1 SGHKS and CDR2 YYEKEE (reference sequence). For the CDR3, the DNA is TGTGCCAGCGGCCCATCTAGCGGGGGGTACAATGAGCAGTTCTTC. It translates to CASGPSSGGYNEQFF.

Points on this clonotype: Since a much larger clone is just one base distant, this may be a read error. The rearrangement joins TRBV7-9 to TRBJ2-1; a weak D match, TRBD2 (6 bases). The V and J ends lost 2 bases and 13 bases respectively, with 18 bases between them. Germline V gene data show CDR1 as SEHNR and CDR2 as FQNEAQ (reference sequence). The CDR3 contains 14 residues. CDR3 coding DNA: TGTGCCAGCAGCTTACTAGGGACTCAAGAGACCCAGTTCTTC. Protein product: CASSLLGTQETQFF.

V usage is TRBV5-4 and J usage is TRBJ2-3, with D tentatively TRBD2 (7 bases). The ends were cut back, 1 base at V and 5 bases at J, with 17 bases in the middle. The CDR3 spans 16 residues. Germline V gives CDR1 SGHNT, CDR2 YYREEE (reference sequence). CDR3 coding DNA: TGTGCCAGCAGCTTGAGGGGGGGGGCCGATAGAGATACGCAGTATTTT. Translated: CASSLRGGADRDTQYF.

The table lists this clonotype with many counts. The chain uses TRBV12-3 or TRBV12-4 and TRBJ2-5, with 8 bases that match TRBD1. The J segment lost 5 bases and the V segment lost 0 bases, leaving 5 bases of the junction unmatched. The CDR3 extends over 15 amino acids. CDR3 residues: CASSLAAGGYETQYF. CDR3 coding DNA: TGTGCCAGCAGTTTAGCGGCAGGGGGCTACGAGACCCAGTACTTC.